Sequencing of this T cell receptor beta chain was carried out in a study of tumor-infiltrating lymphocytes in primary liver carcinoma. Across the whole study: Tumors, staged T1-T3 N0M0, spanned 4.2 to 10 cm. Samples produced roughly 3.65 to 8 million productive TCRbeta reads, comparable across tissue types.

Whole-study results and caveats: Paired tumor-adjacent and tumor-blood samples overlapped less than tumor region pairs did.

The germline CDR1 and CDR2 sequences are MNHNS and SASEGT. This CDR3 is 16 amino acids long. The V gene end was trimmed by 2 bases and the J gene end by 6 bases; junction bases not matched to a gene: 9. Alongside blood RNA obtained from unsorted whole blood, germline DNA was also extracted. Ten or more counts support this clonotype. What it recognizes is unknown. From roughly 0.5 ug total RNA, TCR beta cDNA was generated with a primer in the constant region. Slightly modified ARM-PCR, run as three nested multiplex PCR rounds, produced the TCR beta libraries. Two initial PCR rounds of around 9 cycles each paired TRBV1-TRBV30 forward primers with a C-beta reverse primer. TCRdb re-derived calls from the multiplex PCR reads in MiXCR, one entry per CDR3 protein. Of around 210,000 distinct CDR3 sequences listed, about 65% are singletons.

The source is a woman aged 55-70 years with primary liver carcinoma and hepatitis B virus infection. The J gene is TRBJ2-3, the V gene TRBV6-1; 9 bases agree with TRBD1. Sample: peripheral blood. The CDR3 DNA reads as TGTGCCAGCAGTGAATACGCCGGGACAGGGTGGGATACGCAGTATTTT. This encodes CASSEYAGTGWDTQYF.